This T cell receptor (beta chain) was identified during a study of monozygotic twins with inflammatory bowel disease. Study-level findings and limits: Patient repertoires may have gained variability from differing immunosuppressive treatments. The co-twins with IBD showed lower TCRbeta diversity (inverse Simpson) than their healthy siblings.

Concerning this clonotype itself: What it binds is unknown.

TCRdb reprocessed the 5' RACE reads and keeps a single row for each CDR3 protein, giving no DNA. Seen in this sample are 300,000 to 350,000 distinct CDR3 sequences; the ten most common clones hold 2% to 2.5%. Blood, roughly 2.5 ml, was drawn per donor. The CDR3 is made up of 14 amino acids. CDR1 and CDR2 from the germline V gene are MNHEY and SMNVEV (reference sequence). This chain joins TRBV27 and TRBJ1-5. Sequencing was carried out using blood. The sequence was collected from a human donor with ulcerative colitis or Crohn's disease, or a healthy co-twin of an affected twin (not recorded which). This CDR3 is CASSLAGSNQPQHF.